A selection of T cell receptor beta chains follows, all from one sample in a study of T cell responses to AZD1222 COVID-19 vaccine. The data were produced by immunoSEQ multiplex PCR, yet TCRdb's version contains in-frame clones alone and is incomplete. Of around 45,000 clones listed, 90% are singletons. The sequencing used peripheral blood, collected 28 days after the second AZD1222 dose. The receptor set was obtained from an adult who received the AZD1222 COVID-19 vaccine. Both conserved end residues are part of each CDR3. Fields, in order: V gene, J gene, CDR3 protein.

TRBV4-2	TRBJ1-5	CASSEGGDQPQHF
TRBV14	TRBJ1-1	CASSQETDPMNTEAFF
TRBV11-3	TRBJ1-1	CASSFGGGTEAFF
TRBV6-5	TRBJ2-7	CASSIQGAEQYF
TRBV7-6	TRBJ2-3	CASSPGLAGGYTDTQYF
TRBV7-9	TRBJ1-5	CASSHTPGPAIGNQPQHF
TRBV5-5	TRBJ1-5	CASSLDSYSNQPQHF
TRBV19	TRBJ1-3	CASSISAGAISGNTIYF
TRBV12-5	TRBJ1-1	CASGLIRDEAFF
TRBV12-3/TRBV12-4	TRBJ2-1	CASSPGTGEQFF
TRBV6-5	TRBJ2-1	CASSSVDRANEQFF
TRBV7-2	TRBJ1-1	CASLQAFSDTEAFF
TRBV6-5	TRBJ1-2	CASRGQGAKWDGYTF
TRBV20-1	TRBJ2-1	CSAPVMDYTFF
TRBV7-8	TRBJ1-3	CASIRDSLGNTIYF
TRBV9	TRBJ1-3	CASGQGTPGNTIYF
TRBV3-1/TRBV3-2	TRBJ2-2	CASSLAAGTGAAGELFF
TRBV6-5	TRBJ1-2	CASSSTGTALIYGYTF
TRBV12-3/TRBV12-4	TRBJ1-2	CASSYEAGYGYTF
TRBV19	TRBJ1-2	CASSVNRDTRSPNYGYTF
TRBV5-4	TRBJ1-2	CASSSRDSNYGYTF
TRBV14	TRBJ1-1	CASSQLQGRNTEAFF
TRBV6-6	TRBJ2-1	CASSYRGGYNEQFF
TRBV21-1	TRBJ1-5	CASSQAGVCNQPQHF
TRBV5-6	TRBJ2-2	CASSTGTGEVTGELFF
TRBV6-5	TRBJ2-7	CASGPGTSGSYEQYF
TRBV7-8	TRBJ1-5	CASSPSDGGNQPQHF
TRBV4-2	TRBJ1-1	CASSPPGRNTEAFF
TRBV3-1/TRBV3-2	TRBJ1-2	CASSQGRHTYGYTF
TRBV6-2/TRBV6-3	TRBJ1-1	CASSSILGTGNTEAFF
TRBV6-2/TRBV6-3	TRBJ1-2	CASSSQPPGMGYTF
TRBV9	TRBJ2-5	CASSVTTSGKGETQYF